The sequence of this T cell receptor beta chain was determined in a study of blood T cell repertoires in COVID-19. About the study: The origin of the acute and convalescent COVID-19 samples was the United States, Italy and Spain. PBMCs, B-cell-depleted T cells, or T cells provided the cDNA or gDNA that made up the material.

Unmatched junction bases numbered 10, after V lost 3 bases and J lost 7 bases. The germline V gene has CDR1 WNHNN and CDR2 SYGVQD (reference sequence). The CDR3 has 15 residues. How the authors handled the data: Amplification of reference gene primers provided the estimated nucleated cell counts. Produced via immunoSEQ multiplex PCR; TCRdb's table is partial and in-frame only. That table is the source of V, J and clone size, and D and trimming were worked out from the DNA. Of roughly 140,000 clones listed, 82% were seen once; the top ten hold approximately 4.1%. The receptor was derived from an elderly woman with acute or convalescent COVID-19. The V call is TRBV10-1, the J call TRBJ1-1, with 8 bases lining up with TRBD1. The sequencing input was peripheral blood. In DNA, the CDR3 is TGCGCCAGCAGTGATGGACAGGGAGGACGAGATGAAGCTTTCTTT. Its translation is CASSDGQGGRDEAFF.